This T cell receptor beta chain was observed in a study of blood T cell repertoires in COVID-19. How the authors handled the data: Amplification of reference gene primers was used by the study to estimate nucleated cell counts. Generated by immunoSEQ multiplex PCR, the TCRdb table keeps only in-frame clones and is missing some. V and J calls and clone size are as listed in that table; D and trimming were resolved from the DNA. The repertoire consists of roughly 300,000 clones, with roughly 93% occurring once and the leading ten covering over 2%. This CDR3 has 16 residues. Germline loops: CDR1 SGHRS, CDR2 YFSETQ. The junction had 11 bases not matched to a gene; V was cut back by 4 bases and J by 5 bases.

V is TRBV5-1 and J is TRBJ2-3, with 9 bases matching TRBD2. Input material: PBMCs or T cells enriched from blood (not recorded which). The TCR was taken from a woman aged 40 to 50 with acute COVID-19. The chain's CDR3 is CASSPILAGRRDTQYF. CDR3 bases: TGCGCCAGCAGCCCTATCCTAGCGGGGAGAAGAGATACGCAGTATTTT.